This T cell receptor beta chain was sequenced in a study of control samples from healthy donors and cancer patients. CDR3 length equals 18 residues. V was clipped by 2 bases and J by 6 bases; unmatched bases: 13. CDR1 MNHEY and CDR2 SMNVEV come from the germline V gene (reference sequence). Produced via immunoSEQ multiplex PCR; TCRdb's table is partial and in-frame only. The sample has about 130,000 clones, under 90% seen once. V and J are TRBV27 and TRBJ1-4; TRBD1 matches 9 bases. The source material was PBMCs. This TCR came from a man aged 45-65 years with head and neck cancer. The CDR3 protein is CASSLDHPTTGGDEKLFF. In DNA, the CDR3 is TGTGCCAGCAGTTTAGACCATCCCACCACAGGGGGCGATGAAAAACTGTTTTTT.